This T cell receptor beta chain was sequenced in a study of T cells expressing NK-cell markers. Looking at the study overall: Sorted CD3+CD56+NKG2C+, CD3+CD56+NKG2C- and CD3+CD56-NKG2C+ T cells supplied TCR beta repertoires. One of eight sequenced donors was HCMV-seronegative; the other seven were seropositive. Overall study findings and caveats: More than five of the donors carried dominant NKG2C+ clonotypes that took up 1.0-7.0% of their CD8+ T cells.

A word on this clonotype: Its specificity is unknown.

Generation of TCR beta cDNA was performed by 5'RACE template switching incorporating UMIs. TCRdb re-analyzed the 5' RACE reads; it lists each CDR3 protein once, without DNA. Found here are under 500,000 distinct CDR3 sequences; the top ten clones hold 7.3%. Germline CDR1 and CDR2: DFQATT and SNEGSKA (reference sequence). The CDR3 totals 18 residues. This chain connects TRBV20-1 to TRBJ2-1; without DNA, the TCRdb call of TRBD1 cannot be checked. The clonotype originates from a woman aged 18 to 75 in good health. Input material: blood T cells: a sorted CD56 or NKG2C T cell subset, CD4+ or CD8+ T cells, or bulk PBMC T cells (not recorded which). CDR3 sequence: CSRRGQEGSGSSYNEQFF.